Listed below are T cell receptor beta chains from one sample, sequenced in a study of control samples from healthy donors and cancer patients. Sequencing was performed with immunoSEQ multiplex PCR; in TCRdb, only in-frame clones are kept and a portion is missing. The data contain tens of thousands of clones, about 93% of them singletons. Sequencing used blood. These receptors came from a man aged 30-40 years in good health. CDR3s include the opening cysteine and the closing phenylalanine or tryptophan. A D gene is named only where the DNA matches it firmly. Some rows have no size entry. The others give once, few or many, or a class for an expanded clone.

DNA: TGCGCCAGCAGCTTGGCGGGCCCCGGTATCCAGAACACTGAAGCTTTCTTT
CDR3: CASSLAGPGIQNTEAFF
V: TRBV5-1
D: NA
J: TRBJ1-1
size: NA

DNA: TGTGCCAGCAGCCCCCGGGACAGACAATATTCACCCCTCCACTTT
CDR3: CASSPRDRQYSPLHF
V: TRBV9
D: TRBD1
J: TRBJ1-6
size: NA

DNA: TGTGCCACCAGCAGTACCCTTAATCAGCCCCAGCATTTT
CDR3: CATSSTLNQPQHF
V: TRBV15
D: NA
J: TRBJ1-5
size: NA

DNA: TGTGCCAGCAGGGCTCCCCGGGGCGGGGAGCTGTTTTTT
CDR3: CASRAPRGGELFF
V: TRBV3-1/TRBV3-2
D: NA
J: TRBJ2-2
size: once

DNA: TGTGCCAGCAGCCAAGATCGGGTTGGGGAGACCCAGTACTTC
CDR3: CASSQDRVGETQYF
V: TRBV3-1/TRBV3-2
D: NA
J: TRBJ2-5
size: NA

DNA: TGTGCCTGGAGTGTTGGTGCGCTGAACACCGGGGAGCTGTTTTTT
CDR3: CAWSVGALNTGELFF
V: TRBV30
D: NA
J: TRBJ2-2
size: NA

DNA: TGTGCCAGCAGGCTACAAGTGAACACTGAAGCTTTCTTT
CDR3: CASRLQVNTEAFF
V: TRBV6-6
D: NA
J: TRBJ1-1
size: once

DNA: TGTGCCAGCAGCACGGGGACGCACACATCCTACGAGCAGTACTTC
CDR3: CASSTGTHTSYEQYF
V: TRBV11-2
D: NA
J: TRBJ2-7
size: NA

DNA: TGTGCCAGCAGCCTTGACAGGATTTCGAACACTGAAGCTTTCTTT
CDR3: CASSLDRISNTEAFF
V: TRBV7-3
D: NA
J: TRBJ1-1
size: once

DNA: TGTGCCAGCAGCCGGAGGGTTAAGGATGGCTACACCTTC
CDR3: CASSRRVKDGYTF
V: TRBV7-2
D: NA
J: TRBJ1-2
size: NA

DNA: TGCGCCAGCAGCCAGATTAGCCCCTCCTACAATGAGCAGTTCTTC
CDR3: CASSQISPSYNEQFF
V: TRBV4-1
D: NA
J: TRBJ2-1
size: NA

DNA: TGTGCCAGCAGCCAACAGCTAGCGGGCAATGAGCAGTTCTTC
CDR3: CASSQQLAGNEQFF
V: TRBV3-1/TRBV3-2
D: TRBD2
J: TRBJ2-1
size: NA

DNA: TGCGCCAGCAGCCCGGCCAATTTCCCCGGGGAGCTGTTTTTT
CDR3: CASSPANFPGELFF
V: TRBV5-1
D: NA
J: TRBJ2-2
size: NA

DNA: TGTGCCATCAGGACTGGGAGGGCGGGTACGCAGTATTTT
CDR3: CAIRTGRAGTQYF
V: TRBV10-3
D: TRBD2
J: TRBJ2-3
size: NA

DNA: TGTGCCACCAGCAGAGATTTTCCCCCCCACATAGCTGGAAACACCATATATTTT
CDR3: CATSRDFPPHIAGNTIYF
V: TRBV15
D: NA
J: TRBJ1-3
size: NA

DNA: TGTGCCTGGAGTGTCGGGGGCCTGGGGAATTCACCCCTCCACTTT
CDR3: CAWSVGGLGNSPLHF
V: TRBV30
D: NA
J: TRBJ1-6
size: NA

DNA: TGCGCCAGCAGGACACGACAGGGCAAAGAGACCCAGTACTTC
CDR3: CASRTRQGKETQYF
V: TRBV5-1
D: TRBD1
J: TRBJ2-5
size: NA

DNA: TGTGCCAGCAGCTTTACAGGCGGAGAGACCCAGTACTTC
CDR3: CASSFTGGETQYF
V: TRBV7-3
D: NA
J: TRBJ2-5
size: once

DNA: TGTGCCAGCAGCGTAGAGTTTTTGAGCACTGAAGCTTTCTTT
CDR3: CASSVEFLSTEAFF
V: TRBV9
D: NA
J: TRBJ1-1
size: NA

DNA: TGTGCCAGAAGCATATCCCGGGACAGCTCTAATCAGCCCCAGCATTTT
CDR3: CARSISRDSSNQPQHF
V: TRBV5-3
D: TRBD1
J: TRBJ1-5
size: NA

DNA: TGTGCCAGCTCACCTAACCCAGGGGTTGGCTATGGCTACACCTTC
CDR3: CASSPNPGVGYGYTF
V: TRBV18
D: NA
J: TRBJ1-2
size: NA

DNA: TGTGCCAGCAGTTATAGGGCAGGGAACTATGGCTACACCTTC
CDR3: CASSYRAGNYGYTF
V: TRBV6-5
D: NA
J: TRBJ1-2
size: NA

DNA: TGTGCCAGCAGTTACTCGTCGCTAGCGCCCTACAATGAGCAGTTCTTC
CDR3: CASSYSSLAPYNEQFF
V: TRBV6-5
D: NA
J: TRBJ2-1
size: NA

DNA: TGTGCCAGCAGTTCGACAGGGGCTGAAAAACTGTTTTTT
CDR3: CASSSTGAEKLFF
V: TRBV4-2
D: TRBD1
J: TRBJ1-4
size: NA

DNA: TGTGCCAGCTCGCCAAGAAAGGTAGCGTCGGAGGAGACCCAGTACTTC
CDR3: CASSPRKVASEETQYF
V: TRBV18
D: NA
J: TRBJ2-5
size: NA

DNA: TGTGCCAGCAGCTCATCCGTTGGACAGATTTACTATGGCTACACCTTC
CDR3: CASSSSVGQIYYGYTF
V: TRBV7-2
D: NA
J: TRBJ1-2
size: NA